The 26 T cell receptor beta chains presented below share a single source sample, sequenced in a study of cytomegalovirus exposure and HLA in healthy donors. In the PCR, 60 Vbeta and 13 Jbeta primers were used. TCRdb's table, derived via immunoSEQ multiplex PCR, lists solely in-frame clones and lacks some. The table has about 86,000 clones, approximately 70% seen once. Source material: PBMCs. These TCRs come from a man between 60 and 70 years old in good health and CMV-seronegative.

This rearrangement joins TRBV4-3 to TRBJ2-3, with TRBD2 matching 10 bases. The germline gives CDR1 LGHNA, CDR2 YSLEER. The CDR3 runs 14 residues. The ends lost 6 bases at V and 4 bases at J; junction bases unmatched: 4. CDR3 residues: CASRPSGGADTQYF. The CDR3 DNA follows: TGCGCCAGCAGGCCTAGCGGGGGCGCAGATACGCAGTATTTT.

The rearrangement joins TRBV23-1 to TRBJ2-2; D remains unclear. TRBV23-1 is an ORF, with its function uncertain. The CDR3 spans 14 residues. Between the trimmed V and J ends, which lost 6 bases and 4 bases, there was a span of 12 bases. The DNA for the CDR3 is TGCGCCAGCAGCCTTGCGATCCGCACCGGGGAGCTGTTTTTT. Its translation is CASSLAIRTGELFF.

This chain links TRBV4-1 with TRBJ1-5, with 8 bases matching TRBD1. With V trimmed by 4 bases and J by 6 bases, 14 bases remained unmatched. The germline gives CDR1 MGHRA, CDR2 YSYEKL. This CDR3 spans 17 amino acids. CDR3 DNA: TGCGCCAGCAGCCTGAACTGGTCCAGGGGGCGCGGTCAGCCCCAGCATTTT. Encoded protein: CASSLNWSRGRGQPQHF.

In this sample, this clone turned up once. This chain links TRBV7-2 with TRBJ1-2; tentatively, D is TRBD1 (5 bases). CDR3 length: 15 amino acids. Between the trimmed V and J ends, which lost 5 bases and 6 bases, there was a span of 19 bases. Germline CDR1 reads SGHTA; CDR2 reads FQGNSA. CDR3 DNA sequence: TGTGCCAGCAGCAACCAGGGCGATGGGGTAGATGGCTACACCTTC. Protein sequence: CASSNQGDGVDGYTF.

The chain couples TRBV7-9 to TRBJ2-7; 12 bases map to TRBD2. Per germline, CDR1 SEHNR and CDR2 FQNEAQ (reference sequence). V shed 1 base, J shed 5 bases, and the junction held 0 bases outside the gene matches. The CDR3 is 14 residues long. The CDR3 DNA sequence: TGTGCCAGCAGCTTAGGACTAGCGGGAGACGAGCAGTACTTC. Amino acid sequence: CASSLGLAGDEQYF.

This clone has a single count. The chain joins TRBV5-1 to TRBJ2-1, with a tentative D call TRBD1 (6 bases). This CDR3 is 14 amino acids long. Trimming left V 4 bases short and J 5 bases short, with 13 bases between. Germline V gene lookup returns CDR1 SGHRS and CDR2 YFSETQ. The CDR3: CASSPRTANNEQFF. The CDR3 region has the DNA TGCGCCAGCAGCCCCAGGACAGCGAACAATGAGCAGTTCTTC.

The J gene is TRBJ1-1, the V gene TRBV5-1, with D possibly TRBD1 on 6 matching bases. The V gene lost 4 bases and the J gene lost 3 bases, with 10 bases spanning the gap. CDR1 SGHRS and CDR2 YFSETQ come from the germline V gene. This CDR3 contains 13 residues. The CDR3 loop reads CASSLRQDTEAFF. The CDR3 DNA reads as TGCGCCAGCAGCCTTAGACAGGACACTGAAGCTTTCTTT.

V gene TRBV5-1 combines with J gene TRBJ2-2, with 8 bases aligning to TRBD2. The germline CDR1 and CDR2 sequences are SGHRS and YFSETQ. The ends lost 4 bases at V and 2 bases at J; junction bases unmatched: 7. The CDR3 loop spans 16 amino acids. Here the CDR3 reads CASSPRLATNTGELFF. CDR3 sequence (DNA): TGCGCCAGCAGCCCCAGACTAGCGACCAACACCGGGGAGCTGTTTTTT.

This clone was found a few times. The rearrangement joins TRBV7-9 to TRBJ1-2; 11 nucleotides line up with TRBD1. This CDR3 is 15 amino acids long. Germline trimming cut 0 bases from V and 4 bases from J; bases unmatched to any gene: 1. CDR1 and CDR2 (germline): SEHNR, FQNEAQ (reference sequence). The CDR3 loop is CASSLAGTGGYGYTF. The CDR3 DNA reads TGTGCCAGCAGCTTAGCCGGGACAGGGGGCTATGGCTACACCTTC. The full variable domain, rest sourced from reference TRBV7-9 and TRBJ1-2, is DTGVSQNPRHKITKRGQNVTFRCDPISEHNRLYWYRQTLGQGPEFLTYFQNEAQLEKSRLLSDRFSAERPKGSFSTLEIQRTEQGDSAMYLCASSLAGTGGYGYTFGSGTRLTVV.

This CDR3 is CASSGNSYEQFF. The CDR3 DNA reads as TGTGCCAGCAGTGGAAATAGTTATGAGCAGTTCTTC. The gene calls are TRBV2 and TRBJ2-1; D ambiguous. The germline V gene has CDR1 SNHLY and CDR2 FYNNEI. V gave up 4 bases and J gave up 8 bases, with 9 bases separating them. The length of the CDR3 is 12 residues.

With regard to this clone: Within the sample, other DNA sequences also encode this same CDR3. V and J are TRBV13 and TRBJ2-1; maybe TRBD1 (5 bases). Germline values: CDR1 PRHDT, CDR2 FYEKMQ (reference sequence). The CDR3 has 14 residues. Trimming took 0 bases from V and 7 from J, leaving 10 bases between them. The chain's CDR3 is CASSLGQGGNEQFF. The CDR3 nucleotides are TGTGCCAGCAGCTTAGGCCAGGGTGGGAATGAGCAGTTCTTC.

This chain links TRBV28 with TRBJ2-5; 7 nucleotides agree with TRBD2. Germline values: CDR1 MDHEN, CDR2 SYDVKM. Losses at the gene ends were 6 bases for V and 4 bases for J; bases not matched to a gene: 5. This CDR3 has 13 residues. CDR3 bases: TGTGCCAGCAGCCTGACTAGCTCAGAGACCCAGTACTTC. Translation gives CASSLTSSETQYF. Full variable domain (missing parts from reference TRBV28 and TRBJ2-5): DVKVTQSSRYLVKRTGEKVFLECVQDMDHENMFWYRQDPGLGLRLIYFSYDVKMKEKGDIPEGYSVSREKKERFSLILESASTNQTSMYLCASSLTSSETQYFGPGTRLLVL.

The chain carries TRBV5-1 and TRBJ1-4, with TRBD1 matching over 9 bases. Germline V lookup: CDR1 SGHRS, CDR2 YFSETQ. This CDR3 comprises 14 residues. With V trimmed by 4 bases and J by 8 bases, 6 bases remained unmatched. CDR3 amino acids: CASSLGTGREKLFF. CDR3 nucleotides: TGCGCCAGCAGCCTCGGGACAGGGCGGGAAAAACTGTTTTTT.

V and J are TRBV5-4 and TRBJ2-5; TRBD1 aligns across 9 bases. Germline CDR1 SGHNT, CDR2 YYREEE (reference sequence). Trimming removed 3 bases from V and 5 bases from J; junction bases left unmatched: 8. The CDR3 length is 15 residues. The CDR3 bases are TGTGCCAGCAGCTCCGGGACAGGGCCTGGGGAGACCCAGTACTTC. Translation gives CASSSGTGPGETQYF. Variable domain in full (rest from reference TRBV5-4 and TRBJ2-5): ETGVTQSPTHLIKTRGQQVTLRCSSQSGHNTVSWYQQALGQGPQFIFQYYREEENGRGNFPPRFSGLQFPNYSSELNVNALELDDSALYLCASSSGTGPGETQYFGPGTRLLVL.

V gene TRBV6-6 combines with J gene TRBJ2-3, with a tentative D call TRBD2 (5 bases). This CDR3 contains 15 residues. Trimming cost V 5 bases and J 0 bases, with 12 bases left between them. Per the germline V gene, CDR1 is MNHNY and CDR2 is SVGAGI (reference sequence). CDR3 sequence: CASSKLSASTDTQYF. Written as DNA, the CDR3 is TGTGCCAGCAGTAAACTTAGCGCTAGCACAGATACGCAGTATTTT.

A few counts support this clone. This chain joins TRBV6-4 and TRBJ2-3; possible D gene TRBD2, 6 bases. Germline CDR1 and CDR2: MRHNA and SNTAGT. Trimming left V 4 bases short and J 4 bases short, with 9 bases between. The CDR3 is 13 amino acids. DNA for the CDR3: TGTGCCAGCAGTGCCGGGGAGGCAGATACGCAGTATTTT. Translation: CASSAGEADTQYF.

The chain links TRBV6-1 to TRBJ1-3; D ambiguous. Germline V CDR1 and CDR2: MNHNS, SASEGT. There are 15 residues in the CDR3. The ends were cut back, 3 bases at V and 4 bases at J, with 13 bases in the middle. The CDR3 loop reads CASSETVTPGNTIYF. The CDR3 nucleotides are TGTGCCAGCAGTGAGACTGTTACACCCGGAAACACCATATATTTT.

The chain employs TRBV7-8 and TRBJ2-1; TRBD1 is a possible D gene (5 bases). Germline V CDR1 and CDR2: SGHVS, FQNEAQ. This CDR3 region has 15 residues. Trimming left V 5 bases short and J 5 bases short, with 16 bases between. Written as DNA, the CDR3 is TGTGCCAGCAGCCCCCACCGGACAAAAGACAATGAGCAGTTCTTC. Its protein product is CASSPHRTKDNEQFF. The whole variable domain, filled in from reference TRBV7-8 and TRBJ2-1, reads GAGVSQSPRYKVAKRGQDVALRCDPISGHVSLFWYQQALGQGPEFLTYFQNEAQLDKSGLPSDRFFAERPEGSVSTLKIQRTQQEDSAVYLCASSPHRTKDNEQFFGPGTRLTVL.

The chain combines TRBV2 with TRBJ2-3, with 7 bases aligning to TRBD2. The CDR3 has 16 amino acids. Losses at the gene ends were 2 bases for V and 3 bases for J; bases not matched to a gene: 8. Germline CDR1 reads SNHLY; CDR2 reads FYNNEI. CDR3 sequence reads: CASSELAVPFTDTQYF. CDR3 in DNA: TGTGCCAGCAGTGAACTAGCGGTGCCCTTTACAGATACGCAGTATTTT.

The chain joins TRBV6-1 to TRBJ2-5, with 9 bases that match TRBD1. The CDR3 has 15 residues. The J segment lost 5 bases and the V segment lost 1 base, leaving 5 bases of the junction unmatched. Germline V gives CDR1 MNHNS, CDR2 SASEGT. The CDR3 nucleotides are TGTGCCAGCAGTGAAGGACAGGGGGGTATTGAGACCCAGTACTTC. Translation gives CASSEGQGGIETQYF.

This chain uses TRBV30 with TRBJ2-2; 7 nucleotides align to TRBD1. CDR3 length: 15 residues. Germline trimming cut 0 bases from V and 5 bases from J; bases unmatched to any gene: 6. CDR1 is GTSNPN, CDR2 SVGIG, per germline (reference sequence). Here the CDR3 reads CAWSVLDRITGELFF. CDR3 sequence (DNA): TGTGCCTGGAGTGTACTGGACAGGATAACCGGGGAGCTGTTTTTT.

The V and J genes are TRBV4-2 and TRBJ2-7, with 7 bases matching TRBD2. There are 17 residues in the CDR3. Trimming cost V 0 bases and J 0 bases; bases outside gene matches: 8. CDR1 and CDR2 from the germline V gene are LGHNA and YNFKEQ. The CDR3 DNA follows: TGTGCCAGCAGCCAAGAGAGCCCGCTAGCGGCCTCCTACGAGCAGTACTTC. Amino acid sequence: CASSQESPLAASYEQYF.

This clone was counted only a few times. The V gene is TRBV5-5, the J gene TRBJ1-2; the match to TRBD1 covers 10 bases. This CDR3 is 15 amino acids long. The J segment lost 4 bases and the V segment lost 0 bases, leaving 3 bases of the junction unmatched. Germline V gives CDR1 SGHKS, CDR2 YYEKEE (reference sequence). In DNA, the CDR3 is TGTGCCAGCAGCTTGGTGGGACAGGGGCCCTATGGCTACACCTTC. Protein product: CASSLVGQGPYGYTF. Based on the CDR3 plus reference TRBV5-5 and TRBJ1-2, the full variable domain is DAGVTQSPTHLIKTRGQQVTLRCSPISGHKSVSWYQQVLGQGPQFIFQYYEKEERGRGNFPDRFSARQFPNYSSELNVNALLLGDSALYLCASSLVGQGPYGYTFGSGTRLTVV.

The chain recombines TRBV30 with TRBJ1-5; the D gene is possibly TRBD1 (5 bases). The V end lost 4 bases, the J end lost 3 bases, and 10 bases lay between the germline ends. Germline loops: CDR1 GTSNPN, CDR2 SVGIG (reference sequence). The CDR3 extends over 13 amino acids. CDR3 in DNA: TGTGCCTGGACTGACAGCTACAATCAGCCCCAGCATTTT. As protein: CAWTDSYNQPQHF.

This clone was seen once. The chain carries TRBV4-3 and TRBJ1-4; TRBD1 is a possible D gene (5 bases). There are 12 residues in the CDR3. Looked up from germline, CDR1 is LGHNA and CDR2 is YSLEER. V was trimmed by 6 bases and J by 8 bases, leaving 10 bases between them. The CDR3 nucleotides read TGCGCCAGCAGGGGGGGGGAAGAAAAACTGTTTTTT. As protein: CASRGGEEKLFF.

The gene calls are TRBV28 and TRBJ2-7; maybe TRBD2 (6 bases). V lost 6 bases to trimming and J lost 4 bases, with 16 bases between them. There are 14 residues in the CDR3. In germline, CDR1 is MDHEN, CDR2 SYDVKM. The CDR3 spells CASSPPGETYEQYF. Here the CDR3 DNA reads TGTGCCAGCAGCCCCCCGGGGGAGACTTACGAGCAGTACTTC. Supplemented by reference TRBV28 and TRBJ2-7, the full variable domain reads DVKVTQSSRYLVKRTGEKVFLECVQDMDHENMFWYRQDPGLGLRLIYFSYDVKMKEKGDIPEGYSVSREKKERFSLILESASTNQTSMYLCASSPPGETYEQYFGPGTRLTVT.